The 14 T cell receptor beta chains below come from one sample, sequenced in a study of blood T cell repertoires in COVID-19. TCRdb's copy holds only in-frame clones and misses some; the assay was immunoSEQ multiplex PCR. The sample has 100,000 to 150,000 clones; about 74% are singletons. Sample: peripheral blood. Receptors were obtained from a man older than 75 with COVID-19, enrolled during active disease.

The chain has TRBV5-1 and TRBJ2-1; TRBD1 might be the D (9 bases). The germline V gene has CDR1 SGHRS and CDR2 YFSETQ. There are 18 residues in the CDR3. Trimming left V 4 bases short and J 7 bases short, with 27 bases between. The CDR3 loop is CASSPLGTGTGTRNEQFF. DNA of the CDR3: TGCGCCAGCAGCCCACTAGGAACCGGGACAGGGACTAGGAATGAGCAGTTCTTC. The whole variable domain, remainder taken from reference TRBV5-1 and TRBJ2-1, is KAGVTQTPRYLIKTRGQQVTLSCSPISGHRSVSWYQQTPGQGLQFLFEYFSETQRNKGNFPGRFSGRQFSNSRSEMNVSTLELGDSALYLCASSPLGTGTGTRNEQFFGPGTRLTVL.

The table lists this clone with a count of one. The J gene is TRBJ2-1, the V gene TRBV28, with D tentatively TRBD1 (7 bases). The CDR3 length is 11 residues. Between the trimmed V and J ends, which lost 4 bases and 16 bases, there was a span of 14 bases. CDR1 MDHEN and CDR2 SYDVKM come from the germline V gene. DNA of the CDR3: TGTGCCAGCAGTTCGCGGGACAGCCCTTTCTTC. Translating it yields CASSSRDSPFF.

V and J are TRBV7-3 and TRBJ2-1; D perhaps matches TRBD2 (6 bases). Germline V gene data show CDR1 as SGHTA and CDR2 as FQGTGA. The CDR3 contains 14 residues. V was pared by 5 bases and J by 6 bases, with 14 bases between. DNA of the CDR3: TGTGCCAGCAGCCCATCGGGAGAAGGCAATGAGCAGTTCTTC. Protein: CASSPSGEGNEQFF. Full variable domain (outside the CDR3, taken from reference TRBV7-3 and TRBJ2-1): GAGVSQTPSNKVTEKGKYVELRCDPISGHTALYWYRQSLGQGPEFLIYFQGTGAADDSGLPNDRFFAVRPEGSVSTLKIQRTERGDSAVYLCASSPSGEGNEQFFGPGTRLTVL.

Only one count was recorded for this clone. The CDR3 DNA follows: TGTGCCAGCAGTATTCCGGGACACCCCGCATACGAGCAGTACTTC. Encoded protein: CASSIPGHPAYEQYF. The chain is built from TRBV27 and TRBJ2-7; the D gene is possibly TRBD1 (6 bases). V dropped 5 bases and J dropped 4 bases, with 18 bases sitting between them. Germline V gene lookup returns CDR1 MNHEY and CDR2 SMNVEV (reference sequence). The CDR3 has 15 amino acids.

The chain carries TRBV7-9 and TRBJ2-7; D call uncertain. Trimming pared 2 bases from V and 0 bases from J, leaving 14 bases between. From germline, CDR1 is SEHNR and CDR2 FQNEAQ (reference sequence). This CDR3 is 16 amino acids long. The chain's CDR3 is CASSLLERSGSYEQYF. CDR3 bases: TGTGCCAGCAGCTTATTGGAGAGGTCGGGCTCCTACGAGCAGTACTTC.

This clone was counted between two and nine times. This chain links TRBV6-6 with TRBJ2-5; D gene uncertain. Trimming took 2 bases from V and 0 from J, leaving 7 bases between them. CDR3 length: 14 amino acids. The germline V gene has CDR1 MNHNY and CDR2 SVGAGI (reference sequence). The CDR3 loop reads CASSYGQYQETQYF. CDR3 in DNA: TGTGCCAGCAGTTACGGGCAGTACCAAGAGACCCAGTACTTC.

The chain joins TRBV29-1 to TRBJ1-2, with a possible D match to TRBD1 (6 bases). Germline CDR1 is SQVTM and CDR2 is ANQGSEA. The germline V and J ends were trimmed by 6 bases and 6 bases, with 20 bases remaining between them. The CDR3 is 14 amino acids. The CDR3 spells CSVDNGGHWDGYTF. In DNA, the CDR3 is TGCAGCGTGGATAACGGGGGGCATTGGGATGGCTACACCTTC.

The rearrangement uses TRBV6-1 and TRBJ1-1; D call uncertain. Per the germline V gene, CDR1 is MNHNS and CDR2 is SASEGT. The germline V and J ends were trimmed by 6 bases and 0 bases, with 11 bases remaining between them. The CDR3 is made up of 14 amino acids. This CDR3 reads CASSPGVMNTEAFF. CDR3 coding DNA: TGTGCCAGCAGCCCGGGTGTGATGAACACTGAAGCTTTCTTT.

At least ten counts were recorded for this clone. This rearrangement joins TRBV30 to TRBJ1-6, with 9 bases that match TRBD1. The CDR3 totals 15 residues. The V segment lost 3 bases and the J segment 10 bases; nucleotides outside the gene matches: 10. The germline CDR1 and CDR2 sequences are GTSNPN and SVGIG (reference sequence). The DNA of the CDR3 is TGTGCCTGGAGAGTCGTAGGACAGGGGCTGTCACCCCTCCACTTT. Amino acid sequence: CAWRVVGQGLSPLHF.

Worth noting for this clone: Other DNA sequences within the sample encode an identical CDR3. This chain joins TRBV4-1 and TRBJ2-7; 12 nucleotides agree with TRBD2. Germline trimming cut 1 base from V and 4 bases from J; bases unmatched to any gene: 2. Per germline, CDR1 MGHRA and CDR2 YSYEKL. This CDR3 has 15 residues. CDR3 region: CASSQGLAGVYEQYF. CDR3 sequence (DNA): TGCGCCAGCAGCCAAGGACTAGCGGGAGTGTACGAGCAGTACTTC.

This chain uses TRBV6-5 with TRBJ1-2; 10 nucleotides line up with TRBD1. After removal of 6 bases from V and 6 bases from J, the junction contained 4 bases not matched to a gene. The CDR3 is 13 amino acids. CDR1 and CDR2 (germline): MNHEY, SVGAGI. As DNA, the CDR3 is TGTGCCAGCAGCCTAGGGACAGGGGATGGCTACACCTTC. It is translated as CASSLGTGDGYTF.

The chain links TRBV5-1 to TRBJ2-2; the D gene is possibly TRBD2 (6 bases). The CDR3 spans 16 residues. The germline V and J ends were trimmed by 2 bases and 0 bases, with 11 bases remaining between them. The germline V gene encodes CDR1 SGHRS and CDR2 YFSETQ. This chain's CDR3 is CASSFLANANTGELFF. In nucleotides, the CDR3 is TGCGCCAGCAGCTTCCTAGCGAACGCGAACACCGGGGAGCTGTTTTTT.

The chain combines TRBV11-3 with TRBJ2-3; 9 nucleotides agree with TRBD2. Unmatched junction bases numbered 5, after V lost 8 bases and J lost 2 bases. The CDR3 is 14 amino acids. Germline lookup yields CDR1 SGHNT and CDR2 YENEEA. This CDR3 reads CASAPSGNTDTQYF. The CDR3 region has the DNA TGTGCCAGCGCTCCTAGCGGGAACACAGATACGCAGTATTTT.

In regard to this clone: At one end the junction does not follow the germline gene, possibly because of a read error. J is TRBJ2-5 and V is TRBV6-1; the match to TRBD2 covers 7 bases. Germline CDR1 is MNHNS and CDR2 is SASEGT. The CDR3 runs to 15 residues. CDR3: CASCDWGGSEETQYF. CDR3 sequence (DNA): TGTGCCAGCTGTGATTGGGGCGGGAGTGAGGAGACCCAGTACTTC.